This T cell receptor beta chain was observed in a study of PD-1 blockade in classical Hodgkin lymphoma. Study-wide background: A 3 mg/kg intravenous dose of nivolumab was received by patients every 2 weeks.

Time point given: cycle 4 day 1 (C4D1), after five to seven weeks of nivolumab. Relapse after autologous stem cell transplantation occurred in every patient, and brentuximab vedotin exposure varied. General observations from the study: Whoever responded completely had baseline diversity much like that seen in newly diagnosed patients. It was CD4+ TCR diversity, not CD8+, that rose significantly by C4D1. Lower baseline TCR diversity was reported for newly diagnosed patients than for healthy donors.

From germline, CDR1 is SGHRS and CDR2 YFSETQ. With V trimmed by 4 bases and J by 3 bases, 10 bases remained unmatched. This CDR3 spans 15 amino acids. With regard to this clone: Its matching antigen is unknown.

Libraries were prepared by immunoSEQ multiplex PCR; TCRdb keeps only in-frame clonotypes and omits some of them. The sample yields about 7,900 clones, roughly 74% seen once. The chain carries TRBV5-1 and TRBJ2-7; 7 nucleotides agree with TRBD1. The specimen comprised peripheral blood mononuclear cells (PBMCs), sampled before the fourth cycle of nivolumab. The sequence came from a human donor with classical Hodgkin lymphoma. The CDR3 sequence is CASSPGQVRGYEQYF. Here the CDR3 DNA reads TGCGCCAGCAGCCCCGGACAGGTGAGGGGCTACGAGCAGTACTTC. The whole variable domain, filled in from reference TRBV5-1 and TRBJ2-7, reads KAGVTQTPRYLIKTRGQQVTLSCSPISGHRSVSWYQQTPGQGLQFLFEYFSETQRNKGNFPGRFSGRQFSNSRSEMNVSTLELGDSALYLCASSPGQVRGYEQYFGPGTRLTVT.